This T cell receptor beta chain was captured by sequencing in a study of shared clonotypes between healthy human individuals. Repertoires were generated with immunoSEQ multiplex PCR, while TCRdb's copy carries only in-frame clones and drops some. The sample comprises hundreds of thousands of clones, just over 90% of which are singletons, and roughly 24% rests with the top ten. In the naive CD8 group, cells lacked CD45RO and were positively selected for CCR7, so terminally differentiated effector memory CD45RA+ cells were left out. Trimming cost V 8 bases and J 5 bases, with 9 bases left between them. The germline gives CDR1 SNHLY, CDR2 FYNNEI. The CDR3 consists of 12 residues.

What was sequenced was naive CD8+ T cells sorted from blood. This receptor was identified in a young man in good health. This sequence joins TRBV2 and TRBJ2-2, with D unresolved. In DNA form, the CDR3 reads TGTGCCAGCCTTCTGCAGACCGGGGAGCTGTTTTTT. Amino acids: CASLLQTGELFF.